The next 7 T cell receptor beta chains were all read from a single sample in a study of T-cell memory formation after mild COVID-19. MiXCR, run by TCRdb on the 5' RACE reads, gives a single entry per CDR3 protein. The sample has hundreds of thousands of distinct CDR3 sequences, more than 15% seen once. Sequencing was done on a sample of PBMCs or a T cell subset sorted from them (not recorded which). These receptors were obtained from an adult woman who had mild COVID-19 (a few samples of this study predate the infection). Cell type and time point are not known.

This clonotype was observed a few times. The chain couples TRBV4-2 to TRBJ2-1; 9 nucleotides match TRBD2. After removal of 0 bases from V and 10 bases from J, the junction contained 10 bases not matched to a gene. From germline, CDR1 is LGHNA and CDR2 YNFKEQ. The CDR3 loop spans 16 amino acids. CDR3 in DNA: TGTGCCAGCAGCCAAGAGTGGGCGGGAGGGCGTTACGAGCAGTTCTTC. Amino acid sequence: CASSQEWAGGRYEQFF.

This clonotype was detected only a few times. This sequence joins TRBV5-1 and TRBJ1-4, with 7 nucleotides matching TRBD1. Germline CDR1 is SGHRS and CDR2 is YFSETQ. The CDR3 totals 15 residues. The trim removed 0 bases at V and 7 bases at J, leaving 6 bases unmatched. In DNA, the CDR3 is TGCGCCAGCAGCTTGGCACAGGGGAGTGGTGAAAAACTGTTTTTT. Translated: CASSLAQGSGEKLFF.

The chain is built from TRBV5-1 and TRBJ1-4; TRBD1 agrees at 11 bases. There are 16 residues in the CDR3. Germline loops: CDR1 SGHRS, CDR2 YFSETQ. The V gene end was trimmed by 4 bases and the J gene end by 3 bases; junction bases not matched to a gene: 5. The CDR3 DNA reads TGCGCCAGCAGCCCAGGGACAGGGGGAGCTAATGAAAAACTGTTTTTT. Amino acid sequence: CASSPGTGGANEKLFF.

This clonotype showed up many times. This chain links TRBV9 with TRBJ2-2; 9 bases line up with TRBD1. V gave up 3 bases and J gave up 5 bases; unmatched junction bases: 5. The CDR3 extends over 15 amino acids. Germline assignment: CDR1 SGDLS and CDR2 YYNGEE. The CDR3 DNA sequence: TGTGCCAGCAGCGACCGGGACAGGGAGACCGGGGAGCTGTTTTTT. It codes for CASSDRDRETGELFF.

The chain uses TRBV29-1 and TRBJ2-2; D unresolved. V lost 5 bases to trimming and J lost 1 base, with 11 bases between them. CDR3 size: 14 residues. Per germline, CDR1 SQVTM and CDR2 ANQGSEA. The CDR3: CSVQDVLNTGELFF. The CDR3 DNA sequence: TGCAGCGTTCAGGACGTCTTGAACACCGGGGAGCTGTTTTTT.

This chain uses TRBV29-1 with TRBJ2-7; 9 nucleotides match TRBD2. The germline gives CDR1 SQVTM, CDR2 ANQGSEA. This CDR3 is built from 15 residues. Losses at the gene ends were 5 bases for V and 0 bases for J; bases not matched to a gene: 8. CDR3 sequence: CSVWSGSGSSYEQYF. The DNA for the CDR3 is TGCAGCGTTTGGTCCGGTAGCGGGAGCTCCTACGAGCAGTACTTC.

The rearrangement joins TRBV7-6 to TRBJ2-1, with D maybe TRBD1 (5 bases). The germline V and J ends were trimmed by 6 bases and 0 bases, with 15 bases remaining between them. Germline values: CDR1 SGHVS, CDR2 FNYEAQ. The CDR3 is 16 residues long. CDR3 coding DNA: TGTGCCAGCAGTTCCAATCAGGGTAGCTCCTACAATGAGCAGTTCTTC. Its protein is CASSSNQGSSYNEQFF.